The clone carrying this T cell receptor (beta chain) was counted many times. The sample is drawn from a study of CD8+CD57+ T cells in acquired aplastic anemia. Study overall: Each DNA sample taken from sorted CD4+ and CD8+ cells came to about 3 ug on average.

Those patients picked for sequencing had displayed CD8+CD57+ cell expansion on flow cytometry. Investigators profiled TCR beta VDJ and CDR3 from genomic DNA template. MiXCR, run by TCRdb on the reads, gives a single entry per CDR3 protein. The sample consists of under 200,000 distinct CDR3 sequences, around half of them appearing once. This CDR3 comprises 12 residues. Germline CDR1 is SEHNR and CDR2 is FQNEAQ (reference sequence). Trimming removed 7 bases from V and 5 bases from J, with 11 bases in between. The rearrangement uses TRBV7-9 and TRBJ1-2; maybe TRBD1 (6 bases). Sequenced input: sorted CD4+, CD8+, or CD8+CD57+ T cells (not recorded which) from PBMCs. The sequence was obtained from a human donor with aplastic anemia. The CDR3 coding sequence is TGTGCCAGCAACCTGGGGGCTTATGGCTACACCTTC. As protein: CASNLGAYGYTF.